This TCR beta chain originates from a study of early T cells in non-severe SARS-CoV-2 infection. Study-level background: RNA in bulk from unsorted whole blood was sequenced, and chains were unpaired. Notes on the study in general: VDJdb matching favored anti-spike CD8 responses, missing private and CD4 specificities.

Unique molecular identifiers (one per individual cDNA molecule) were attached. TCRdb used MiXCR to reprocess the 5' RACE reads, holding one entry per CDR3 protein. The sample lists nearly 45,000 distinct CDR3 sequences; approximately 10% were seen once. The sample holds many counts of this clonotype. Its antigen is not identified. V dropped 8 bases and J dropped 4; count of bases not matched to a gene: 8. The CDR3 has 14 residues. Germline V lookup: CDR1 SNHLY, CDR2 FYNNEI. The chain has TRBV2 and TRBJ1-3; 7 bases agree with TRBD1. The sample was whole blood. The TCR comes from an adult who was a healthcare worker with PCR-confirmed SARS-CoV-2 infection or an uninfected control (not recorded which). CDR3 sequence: CASAETGIGNTIYF. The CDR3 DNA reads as TGTGCCAGCGCCGAGACAGGGATCGGAAACACCATATATTTT. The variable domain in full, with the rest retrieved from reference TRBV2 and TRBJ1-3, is EPEVTQTPSHQVTQMGQEVILRCVPISNHLYFYWYRQILGQKVEFLVSFYNNEISEKSEIFDDQFSVERPDGSNFTLKIRSTKLEDSAMYFCASAETGIGNTIYFGEGSWLTVV.